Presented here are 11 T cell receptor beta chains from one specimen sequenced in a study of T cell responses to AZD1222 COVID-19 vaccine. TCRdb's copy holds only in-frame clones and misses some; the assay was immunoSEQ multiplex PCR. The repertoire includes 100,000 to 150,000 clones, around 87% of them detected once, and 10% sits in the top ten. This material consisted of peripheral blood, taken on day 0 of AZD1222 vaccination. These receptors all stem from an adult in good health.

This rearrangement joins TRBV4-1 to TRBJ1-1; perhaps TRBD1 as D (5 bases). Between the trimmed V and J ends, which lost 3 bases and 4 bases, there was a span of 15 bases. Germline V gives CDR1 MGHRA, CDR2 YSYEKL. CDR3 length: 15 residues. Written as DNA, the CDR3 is TGCGCCAGCAGCCATCCGGCCGGGGGAGCCACTGAAGCTTTCTTT. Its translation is CASSHPAGGATEAFF.

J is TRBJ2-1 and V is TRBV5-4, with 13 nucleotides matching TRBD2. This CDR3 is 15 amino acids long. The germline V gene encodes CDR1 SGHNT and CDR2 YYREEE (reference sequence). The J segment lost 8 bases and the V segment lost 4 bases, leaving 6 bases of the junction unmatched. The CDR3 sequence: CASSGWTSGRDEQFF. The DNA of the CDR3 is TGTGCCAGCAGCGGTTGGACTAGCGGGAGAGATGAGCAGTTCTTC.

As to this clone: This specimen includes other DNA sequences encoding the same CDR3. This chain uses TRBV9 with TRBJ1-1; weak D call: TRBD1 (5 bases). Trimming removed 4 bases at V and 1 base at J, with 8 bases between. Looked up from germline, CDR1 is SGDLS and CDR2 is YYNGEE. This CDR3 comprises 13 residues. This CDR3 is CASSRDGNTEAFF. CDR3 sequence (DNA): TGTGCCAGCAGCAGGGACGGGAACACTGAAGCTTTCTTT.

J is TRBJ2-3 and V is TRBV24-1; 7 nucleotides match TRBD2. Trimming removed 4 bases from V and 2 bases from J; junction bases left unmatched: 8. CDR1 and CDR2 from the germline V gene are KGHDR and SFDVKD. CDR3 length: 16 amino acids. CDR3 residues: CATSDPGLDSTDTQYF. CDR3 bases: TGTGCCACCAGTGACCCAGGACTAGACTCCACAGATACGCAGTATTTT.

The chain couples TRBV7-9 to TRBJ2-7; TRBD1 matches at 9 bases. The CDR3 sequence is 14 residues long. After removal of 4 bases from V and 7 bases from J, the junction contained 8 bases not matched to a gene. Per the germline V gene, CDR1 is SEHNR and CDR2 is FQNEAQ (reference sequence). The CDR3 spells CASSSGTGSREQYF. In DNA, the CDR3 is TGTGCCAGCAGCTCCGGGACAGGGTCGAGAGAGCAGTACTTC.

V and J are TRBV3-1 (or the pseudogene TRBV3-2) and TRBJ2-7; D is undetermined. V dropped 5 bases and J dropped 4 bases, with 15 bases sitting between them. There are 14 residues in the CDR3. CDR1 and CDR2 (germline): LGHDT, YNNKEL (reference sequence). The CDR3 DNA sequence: TGTGCCAGCAGCGAAACTACGACCGGGTACGAGCAGTACTTC. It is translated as CASSETTTGYEQYF.

CDR3: CAWSVVKGGRNTEAFF. CDR3 coding DNA: TGTGCCTGGAGTGTAGTAAAAGGGGGGCGAAACACTGAAGCTTTCTTT. The chain employs TRBV30 and TRBJ1-1, with D possibly TRBD1 on 6 matching bases. Germline CDR1 reads GTSNPN; CDR2 reads SVGIG (reference sequence). This CDR3 comprises 16 residues. V was cut by 0 bases and J by 2 bases, with 16 bases left in between.

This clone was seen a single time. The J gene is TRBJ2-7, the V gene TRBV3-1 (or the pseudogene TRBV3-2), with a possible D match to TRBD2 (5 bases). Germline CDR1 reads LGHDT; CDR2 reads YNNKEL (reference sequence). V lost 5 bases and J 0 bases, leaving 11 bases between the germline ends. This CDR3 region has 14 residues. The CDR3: CASSVERASYEQYF. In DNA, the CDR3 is TGTGCCAGCAGCGTCGAGAGGGCCTCCTACGAGCAGTACTTC.

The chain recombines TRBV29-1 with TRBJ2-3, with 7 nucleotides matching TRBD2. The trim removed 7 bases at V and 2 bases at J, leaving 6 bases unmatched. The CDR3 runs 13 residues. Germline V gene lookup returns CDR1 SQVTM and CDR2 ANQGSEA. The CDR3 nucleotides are TGCAGCGGTTCTGCGGGAGACACAGATACGCAGTATTTT. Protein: CSGSAGDTDTQYF.

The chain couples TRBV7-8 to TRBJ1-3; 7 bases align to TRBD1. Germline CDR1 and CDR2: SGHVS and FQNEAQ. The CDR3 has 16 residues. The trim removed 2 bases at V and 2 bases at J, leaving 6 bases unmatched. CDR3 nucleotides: TGTGCCAGCAGCTTAATAACAGGGGATACTGGAAACACCATATATTTT. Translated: CASSLITGDTGNTIYF.

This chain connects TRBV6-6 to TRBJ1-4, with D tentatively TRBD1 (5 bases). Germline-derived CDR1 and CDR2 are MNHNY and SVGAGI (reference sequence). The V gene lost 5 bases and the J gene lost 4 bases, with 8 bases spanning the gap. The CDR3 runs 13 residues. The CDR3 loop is CASSGGVNEKLFF. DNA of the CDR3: TGTGCCAGCAGTGGAGGGGTTAATGAAAAACTGTTTTTT.